This TCR beta chain comes out of a study of beta chain features in type 1 diabetes (dated by TCRdb to the late 2010s). Study-wide context: Patients and healthy donors did not differ in mean age, gender distribution, total cell number or subset yield. A total of some 100,000,000 sorted cells were examined across all samples, and a strong correlation was observed between cell number per subset and RNA yield. In the study, recently diagnosed type 1 diabetes patients and matched healthy donors were compared on the TCRB repertoires of their sorted circulating CD4+ T cell subsets. Naive and central memory subsets were obtained from all 30 or so donors, but regulatory and stem cell-like memory subsets were isolated from only 8 patients and roughly eight healthy donors.

From each donor, a single peripheral blood sample of 95 to 150 mL on average was drawn into heparinised tubes. A BD FACSAria II and a panel including CD45RO, CCR7, CD25, CD127, CD95 and CD27 were used to sort naive, central memory, regulatory and stem cell-like memory CD4+ T cells. A purity above 95% was achieved for all sorted populations. PBMCs were isolated immediately by Lymphoprep density gradient centrifugation and stained directly without culture. Samples were stained and sorted in pairs, with one healthy donor and one patient per experiment, so that batch effects were minimized. Looking up the germline V gene yields CDR1 MDHEN and CDR2 SYDVKM. The trim is 7 bases for V and 1 base for J, with a gap of 13 bases between the germline ends. Its CDR3 holds 15 amino acids, cysteine through phenylalanine. Just the 45-base CDR3 DNA is kept, in frame starting at base 1. This clone has more than one count but fewer than ten. Its antigen is still unknown. The sample holds no much larger clone one base away, and base qualities are not on file.

The research as a whole found: Type 1 diabetes patients showed a moderate but significant shortening of TCRB CDR3 length in all four CD4+ subsets. At VDJ recombination sites, patients with type 1 diabetes made fewer insertions and deleted more nucleotides, a pattern implying thymic rearrangement abnormalities. The naive, central memory and regulatory TCRB repertoires appeared to resemble one another more closely among patients than among healthy donors. PCR might favor shorter templates, but patient and control samples were amplified and corrected together, so any skew would affect both groups equally. HLA sub-analyses involved small numbers of individuals, so any influence of HLA type on TCRB rearrangement remained unresolved. Because cDNA rather than genomic DNA was sequenced, highly expressing activated cells could have been over-represented, although no difference in activation and CD3 levels was found between groups.

The entire amount of isolated RNA was reverse transcribed using the High Capacity cDNA Reverse Transcription Kit, so the sequenced TCRB transcripts were expressed ones. Naive, central memory and regulatory T cell samples underwent deep immunoSEQ sequencing, averaging roughly 3.5 million total reads per sample. Sorted cells were lysed in RLT buffer and RNA was extracted with DNase-treated RNeasy Micro or Mini kits, depending on cell number. To prevent cross-contamination, each cell subset was processed individually, whereas patient and healthy donor samples were processed jointly. Using the immunoSEQ multiplex PCR, TCRB sequences were amplified from cDNA into 87-bp fragments spanning the CDR3 region. Sequencing of the amplicons was done on the Illumina HiSeq platform. On the authors' methods: PCR bias was corrected computationally using synthetic template baselines, and reads within Hamming distance 2 were collapsed, with unmergeable singletons discarded. Reads were aligned against IMGT so that V, D and J genes, CDR3 length and insertions or deletions at six rearrangement sites could be assigned. Within each subset, clonotype counts were normalized to sorted cell number, after which true diversity and Gini coefficients were computed with the tcR R package. The overlap coefficient, calculated on TCRB nucleotide sequences, was used to quantify repertoire sharing. As stored in TCRdb, this immuneACCESS dataset retains in-frame rearrangements with V and J assigned. A fraction of the clones does not appear; measured against another copy, unresolved V genes explain less than half of the discrepancy, and the remainder lacks a known reason. V and J calls and clone size come straight from that table; D and trimming were deduced from the DNA. The sample table contains roughly 300,000 clones; only one count was recorded for 8% of them. The top ten clones comprise 0.44% of the sample.

The sequence joins TRBV28 to TRBJ2-2; the D segment could be TRBD2, given 6 matching bases. Sequenced sample: central memory CD4+ T cells from blood. The source of this sequence is a woman aged 18-29 years in good health. CDR3 reads: CASIGAGLNTGELFF. The DNA is as follows: TGTGCCAGCATAGGAGCGGGTCTGAACACCGGGGAGCTGTTTTTT.